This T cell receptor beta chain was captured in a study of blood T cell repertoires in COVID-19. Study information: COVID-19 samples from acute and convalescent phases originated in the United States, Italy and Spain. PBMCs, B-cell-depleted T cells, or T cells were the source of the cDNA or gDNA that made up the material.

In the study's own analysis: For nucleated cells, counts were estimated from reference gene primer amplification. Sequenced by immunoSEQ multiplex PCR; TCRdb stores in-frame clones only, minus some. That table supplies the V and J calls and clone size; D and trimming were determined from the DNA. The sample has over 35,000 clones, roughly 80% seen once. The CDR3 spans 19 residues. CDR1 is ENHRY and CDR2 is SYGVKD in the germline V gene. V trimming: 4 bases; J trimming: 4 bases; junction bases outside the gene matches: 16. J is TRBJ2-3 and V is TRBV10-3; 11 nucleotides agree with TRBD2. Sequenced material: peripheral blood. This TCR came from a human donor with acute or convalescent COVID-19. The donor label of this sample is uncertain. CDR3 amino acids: CAISGPNVSGGAYADTQYF. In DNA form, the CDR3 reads TGTGCCATCAGTGGTCCCAATGTTAGCGGGGGGGCATACGCAGATACGCAGTATTTT.